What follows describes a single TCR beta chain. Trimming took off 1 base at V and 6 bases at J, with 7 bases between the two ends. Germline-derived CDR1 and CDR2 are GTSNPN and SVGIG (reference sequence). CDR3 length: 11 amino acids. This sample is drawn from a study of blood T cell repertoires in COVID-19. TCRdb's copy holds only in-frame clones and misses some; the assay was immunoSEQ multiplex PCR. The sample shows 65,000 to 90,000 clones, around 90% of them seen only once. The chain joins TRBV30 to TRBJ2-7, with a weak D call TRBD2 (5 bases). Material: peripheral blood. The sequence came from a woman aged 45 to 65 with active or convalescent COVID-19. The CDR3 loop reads CAWSGGLEQYF. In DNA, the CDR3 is TGTGCCTGGAGTGGAGGGCTCGAGCAGTACTTC.